Listed below are T cell receptor beta chains from one sample, sequenced in a study of cytomegalovirus exposure and HLA in healthy donors. The protocol was immunoSEQ multiplex PCR, while the TCRdb copy is restricted to in-frame clones and leaves out a portion. Of 120,000 or so clones listed, less than 85% were seen once; the top ten hold 10% to 15%. Sequencing was done on a sample of PBMCs. The receptors originated from a man aged 30 to 39 in good health and CMV-seropositive. Both conserved end residues are part of each CDR3. The D gene is left open where the match is weak. Size is stated for part of the rows, as once, few or many counts, or as a class when the clone is expanded.

v_gene	d_gene	abundance	j_gene	CDR3nt	CDR3aa
TRBV7-9	TRBD1	.	TRBJ2-2	TGTGCCAGCAGCTTAGAGTGGACAGGGGGTTCCGACACCGGGGAGCTGTTTTTT	CASSLEWTGGSDTGELFF
TRBV5-3	TRBD1	.	TRBJ1-1	TGTGCCAGAAGCTTGAGGACAGGGGAGAACACTGAAGCTTTCTTT	CARSLRTGENTEAFF
TRBV20-1	.	.	TRBJ2-1	TGCAGTGCTTTGACAGGTCCTGAGCAGTTCTTC	CSALTGPEQFF
TRBV6-5	TRBD1	.	TRBJ1-5	TGTGCCAGCAGTTATTATGGGGACAGGGAGGCCCAGCATTTT	CASSYYGDREAQHF
TRBV5-4	.	.	TRBJ1-3	TGTGCCAGCAGCTTGGGGATGGGGCGGCGTGCCGGAAACACCATATATTTT	CASSLGMGRRAGNTIYF
TRBV6-5	.	.	TRBJ2-7	TGTGCCAGCAGTTACTGGCCGGGGTTAAGCTCCTACGAGCAGTACTTC	CASSYWPGLSSYEQYF
TRBV9	.	.	TRBJ1-1	TGTGCCAGCAGTGTTGCAATAGGGGGAGGGGACACTGAAGCTTTCTTT	CASSVAIGGGDTEAFF
TRBV7-8	TRBD2	.	TRBJ2-3	TGTGCCAGCAGCTTGGGCGGGGGGTCAGATACGCAGTATTTT	CASSLGGGSDTQYF
TRBV27	TRBD1	.	TRBJ2-1	TGTGCCAGCAATAAAAGACAGGGGGAAGGTGAGCAGTTCTTC	CASNKRQGEGEQFF
TRBV7-8	TRBD2	.	TRBJ2-7	TGTGCCAGCAGCTTAGTGACTAGCGCTGGGGAGCAGTACTTC	CASSLVTSAGEQYF
TRBV28	.	.	TRBJ2-2	TGTGCCAGCAGTTTTAGGACAGCCGGTCCCGGGGAGCTGTTTTTT	CASSFRTAGPGELFF
TRBV6-5	TRBD1	.	TRBJ2-3	TGTGCCAGCAGGCCGGGACAGGGATACGCAGATACGCAGTATTTT	CASRPGQGYADTQYF
TRBV29-1	.	.	TRBJ1-2	TGCAGCGTTGACAGGGATTATAACTATGGCTACACCTTC	CSVDRDYNYGYTF
TRBV11-2	.	.	TRBJ1-5	TGTGCCAGCAGCTTAGGGAGGGGTCAGCCCCAGCATTTT	CASSLGRGQPQHF
TRBV7-9	.	.	TRBJ2-5	TGTGCCAGCAGTTATAATCGCCTCGCGGGACTTGAGACCCAGTACTTC	CASSYNRLAGLETQYF
TRBV30	.	.	TRBJ1-6	TGTGCCGGGAAGGGAGGTCCGTCCTATAATTCACCCCTCCACTTT	CAGKGGPSYNSPLHF
TRBV9	.	.	TRBJ2-1	TGTGCCAGCAGCCCCAGTACCTTCGACTACAATGAGCAGTTCTTC	CASSPSTFDYNEQFF
TRBV6-1	.	.	TRBJ2-7	TGTGCCGTTAGGCAGAGGAGCTCCTACGAGCAGTACTTC	CAVRQRSSYEQYF
TRBV2	.	.	TRBJ1-4	TGTGCCAGCAGGGACCGGGACTCTAATGAAAAACTGTTTTTT	CASRDRDSNEKLFF
TRBV19	.	.	TRBJ2-7	TGTGCCAGTAGTCGGGAAAATAGCAACGAGCAGTACTTC	CASSRENSNEQYF
TRBV13	.	.	TRBJ1-5	TGTGCCAGCAGCCAGGGAAATCAGCCCCAGCATTTT	CASSQGNQPQHF
TRBV7-2	.	.	TRBJ2-3	TGTGCCAGCAGCCCATTCACAGATACGCAGTATTTT	CASSPFTDTQYF
TRBV7-9	TRBD2	.	TRBJ2-3	TGTGCCAGCAGCGCAACGGGACTAGCCATCGCAGCGCAGTATTTT	CASSATGLAIAAQYF
TRBV5-4	TRBD2	many	TRBJ2-7	TGTGCCAGCAGCTCGGCCGGGGGGGGCTCCTACGAGCAGTACTTC	CASSSAGGGSYEQYF
TRBV5-1	.	.	TRBJ1-3	TGCGCCAGCAGCCTGGACAGAAGATCTGGAAACACCATATATTTT	CASSLDRRSGNTIYF
TRBV5-1	.	.	TRBJ1-1	TGCGCCAGCAGCTTGGAGGGCAGGGCCGATGAAGCTTTCTTT	CASSLEGRADEAFF
TRBV7-3	.	.	TRBJ2-1	TGTGCCAGCAGCCAAGTGCGGGGAACCACCAATGAGCAGTTCTTC	CASSQVRGTTNEQFF
TRBV4-2	TRBD2	.	TRBJ2-1	TGTGCCAGCAGCCACGGGGGGGAGGGGAATGAGCAGTTCTTC	CASSHGGEGNEQFF
TRBV28	TRBD1	.	TRBJ2-7	TGTGCCAGCAGTTTATGGGGCAGGGGGCACGAGCAGTACTTC	CASSLWGRGHEQYF
TRBV11-3	.	once	TRBJ2-2	TGTGCCAGCAGCTTAGCAGGGGTGACCGGGGAGCTGTTTTTT	CASSLAGVTGELFF
TRBV4-1	.	few	TRBJ2-2	TGCGCCAGCAGCCAAGACGTGGGGGAGCTGTTTTTT	CASSQDVGELFF
TRBV2	TRBD1	.	TRBJ1-2	TGTGCCAGCAGGGACAGGGGGCTTGGTGGCTACACCTTC	CASRDRGLGGYTF
TRBV5-1	.	.	TRBJ1-1	TGCGCCAGCAGCTTGGGCGGGGGGGGACCCATAGAAGCTTTCTTT	CASSLGGGGPIEAFF
TRBV14	TRBD1	.	TRBJ2-7	TGTGCCAGCAGCCAAGTTCGCGGAAGTTTTACACCGGGACAGGCAAATTCCTACGAGCAGTACTTC	CASSQVRGSFTPGQANSYEQYF
TRBV6-6	.	.	TRBJ1-3	TGTGCCAGCAGCAACTCTGGAAACACCATATATTTT	CASSNSGNTIYF
TRBV30	.	once	TRBJ2-1	TGTGCCTGGAGTATGACCAGGAATGAGCAGTTCTTC	CAWSMTRNEQFF
TRBV10-3	TRBD2	.	TRBJ2-5	TGTGCCATCCGGGGGGGTAGCGGGGGGTACCAAGAGACCCAGTACTTC	CAIRGGSGGYQETQYF
TRBV5-6	TRBD1	once	TRBJ2-1	TGTGCCAGCAGCTTACGACAGGGGGTAGTATTCGATGAGCAGTTCTTC	CASSLRQGVVFDEQFF
TRBV5-1	.	.	TRBJ1-2	TGCGCCAGCAGCTTGGAGCAGGGTGGCTACACCTTC	CASSLEQGGYTF